This T cell receptor (beta chain) is from a study of blood T cell repertoires in COVID-19. About the research overall: Samples representing acute and convalescent COVID-19 were sourced from the United States, Italy and Spain. PBMCs, B-cell-depleted T cells, or T cells provided the cDNA or gDNA that made up the material.

Original data processing: How many nucleated cells were present was estimated from reference gene primer amplification. Repertoires were generated with immunoSEQ multiplex PCR, while TCRdb's copy carries only in-frame clones and drops some. V and J calls and clone size are given by that table; D and trimming were obtained from the DNA. The sample has roughly 200,000 clones; 85% to 90% are singletons. The sequencing input was peripheral blood. This clonotype was sampled from a man between 40 and 49 years old with active or convalescent COVID-19.

The DNA of the CDR3 is TGTGCCAGCAGCTTATTTGCAGGCAATGAGCAGTTCTTC. The encoded protein is CASSLFAGNEQFF. This chain uses TRBV7-2 with TRBJ2-1; D ambiguous. The CDR3 consists of 13 residues. Germline CDR1 is SGHTA and CDR2 is FQGNSA. Trimming took off 2 bases at V and 6 bases at J, with 8 bases between the two ends. Combining the CDR3 with reference TRBV7-2 and TRBJ2-1 gives the whole variable domain GAGVSQSPSNKVTEKGKDVELRCDPISGHTALYWYRQSLGQGLEFLIYFQGNSAPDKSGLPSDRFSAERTGGSVSTLTIQRTQQEDSAVYLCASSLFAGNEQFFGPGTRLTVL.